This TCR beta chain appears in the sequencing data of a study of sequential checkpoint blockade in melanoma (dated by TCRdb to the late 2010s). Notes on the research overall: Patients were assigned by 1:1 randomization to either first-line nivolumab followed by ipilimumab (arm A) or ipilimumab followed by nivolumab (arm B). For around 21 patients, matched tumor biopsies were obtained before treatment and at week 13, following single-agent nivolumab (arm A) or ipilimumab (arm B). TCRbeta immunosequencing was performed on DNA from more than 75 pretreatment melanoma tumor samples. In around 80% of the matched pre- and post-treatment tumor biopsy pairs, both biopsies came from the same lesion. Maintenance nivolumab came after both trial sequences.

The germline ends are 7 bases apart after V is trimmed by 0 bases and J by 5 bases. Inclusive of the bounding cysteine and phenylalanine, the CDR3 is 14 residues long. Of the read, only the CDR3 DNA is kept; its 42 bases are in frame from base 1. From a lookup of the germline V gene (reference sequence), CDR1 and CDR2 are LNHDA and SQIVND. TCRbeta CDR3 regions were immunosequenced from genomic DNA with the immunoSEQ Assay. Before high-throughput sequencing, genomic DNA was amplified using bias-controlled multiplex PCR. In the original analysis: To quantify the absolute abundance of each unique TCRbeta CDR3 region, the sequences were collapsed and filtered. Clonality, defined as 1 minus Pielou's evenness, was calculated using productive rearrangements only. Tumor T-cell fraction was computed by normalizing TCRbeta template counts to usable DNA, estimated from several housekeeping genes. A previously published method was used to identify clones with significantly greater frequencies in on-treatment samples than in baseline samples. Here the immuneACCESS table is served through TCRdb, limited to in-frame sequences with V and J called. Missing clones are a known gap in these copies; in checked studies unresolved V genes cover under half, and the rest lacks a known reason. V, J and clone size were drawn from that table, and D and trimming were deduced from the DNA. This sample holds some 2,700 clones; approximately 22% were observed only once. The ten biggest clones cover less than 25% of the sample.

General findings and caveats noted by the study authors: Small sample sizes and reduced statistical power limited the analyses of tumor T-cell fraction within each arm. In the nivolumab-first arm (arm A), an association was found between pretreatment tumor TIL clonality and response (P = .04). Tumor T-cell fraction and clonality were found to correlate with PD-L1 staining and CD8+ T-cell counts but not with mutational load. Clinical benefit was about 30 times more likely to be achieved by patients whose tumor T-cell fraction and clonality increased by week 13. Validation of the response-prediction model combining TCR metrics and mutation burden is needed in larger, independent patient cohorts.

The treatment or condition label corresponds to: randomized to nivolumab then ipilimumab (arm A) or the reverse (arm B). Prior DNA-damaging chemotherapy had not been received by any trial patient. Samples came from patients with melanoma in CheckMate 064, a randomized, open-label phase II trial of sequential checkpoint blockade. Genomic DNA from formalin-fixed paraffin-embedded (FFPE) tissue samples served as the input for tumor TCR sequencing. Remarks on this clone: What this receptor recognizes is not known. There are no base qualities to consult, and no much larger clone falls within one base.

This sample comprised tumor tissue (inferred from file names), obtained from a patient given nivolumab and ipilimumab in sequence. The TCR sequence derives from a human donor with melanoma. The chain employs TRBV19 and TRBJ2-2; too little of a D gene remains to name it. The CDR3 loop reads CASSIDLMTGELFF. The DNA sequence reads TGTGCCAGTAGTATAGACCTGATGACCGGGGAGCTGTTTTTT.